This T cell receptor (beta chain) appears in the sequencing data of a study of shared clonotypes between healthy human individuals. This clone appeared once. Assay used: immunoSEQ multiplex PCR; TCRdb lists only in-frame clones, some missing. Altogether about 1.5 million clones are present, around 97% being singletons, with the ten largest covering about 1%. The germline V and J ends were trimmed by 3 bases and 8 bases, with 14 bases remaining between them. This CDR3 is built from 14 residues. The germline gives CDR1 SNHLY, CDR2 FYNNEI. The specimen was naive CD4+ T cells sorted from blood. Subset given: CD45RA+ positively selected. This sequence joins TRBV2 and TRBJ2-1; perhaps TRBD2 as D (6 bases). The receptor was isolated from a man aged 25 to 45 in good health. CDR3 protein: CASSEMTREDEQFF. DNA for the CDR3: TGTGCCAGCAGTGAGATGACTAGGGAGGATGAGCAGTTCTTC.